These 27 T cell receptor beta chains came from one sample sequenced in a study of T-cell memory formation after mild COVID-19 (dated by TCRdb to about 2021). Library generation was performed with 5' RACE. Sequenced on an Illumina NovaSeq 6000. Using fastp trimming at Q25 and MiXCR clonotype assembly, TCRdb reanalyzed the public sequencing data and kept in-frame beta chains. Every distinct CDR3 protein forms one entry, paired with its most common genes and DNA. In this sample the table shows roughly 180,000 distinct CDR3 sequences, under 20% of which occur a single time. In total, the top ten clones hold 3% to 4.5% of the sample. The sample was PBMCs or a T cell subset sorted from them (not recorded which). These receptor sequences come from a man aged 18 to 30 who had mild COVID-19 (a few samples of this study predate the infection). The sample titles of this study are shuffled in the database, so cell type and time point are left out; the donor was told from shared clones.

The chain employs TRBV12-3 or TRBV12-4 and TRBJ2-5; D remains unclear. V shed 7 bases and J shed 2 bases, with 5 bases lying between them. This CDR3 has 11 residues. The CDR3 here is CASTGQETQYF. The CDR3 region has the DNA TGTGCCAGCACCGGTCAAGAGACCCAGTACTTC.

The chain has TRBV6-4 and TRBJ2-1; D is possibly TRBD1 (6 bases). The CDR3 contains 15 residues. Germline-derived CDR1 and CDR2 are MRHNA and SNTAGT. Trimming removed 4 bases from V and 2 bases from J, with 12 bases in between. The CDR3 nucleotides read TGTGCCAGCAGTGTGAGGGGGAGCGCCTACAATGAGCAGTTCTTC. Translation gives CASSVRGSAYNEQFF.

The chain couples TRBV5-1 to TRBJ2-3; 9 bases align to TRBD1. V gave up 5 bases and J gave up 4 bases; unmatched junction bases: 11. Germline assignment: CDR1 SGHRS and CDR2 YFSETQ. There are 16 residues in the CDR3. CDR3 amino acids: CASRLKAGQGSDTQYF. CDR3 nucleotides: TGCGCCAGCAGGCTCAAGGCGGGACAGGGCTCAGATACGCAGTATTTT.

This chain links TRBV29-1 with TRBJ2-6, with D possibly matching TRBD1 (6 bases). The CDR3 spans 14 residues. V was clipped by 7 bases and J by 2 bases, with 12 bases between them. CDR1 and CDR2 from the germline V gene are SQVTM and ANQGSEA. Here the CDR3 DNA reads TGCAGCGCTGCCGCAGGGGCTGGGGCCAACGTCCTGACTTTC. Its translation: CSAAAGAGANVLTF.

This chain uses TRBV12-3 or TRBV12-4 with TRBJ1-2, with 7 nucleotides matching TRBD1. After removal of 6 bases from V and 4 bases from J, the junction contained 5 bases not matched to a gene. The CDR3 loop spans 13 amino acids. The CDR3 bases are TGTGCCAGCAGACGGGACAGCACCTATGGCTACACCTTC. It is translated as CASRRDSTYGYTF.

This clonotype was detected ten times or more. The chain carries TRBV7-9 and TRBJ2-2, with D possibly matching TRBD1 (5 bases). V was trimmed by 9 bases and J by 0 bases, leaving 11 bases between them. The CDR3 is 14 residues long. The germline V gene encodes CDR1 SEHNR and CDR2 FQNEAQ (reference sequence). CDR3 region: CASRGQTNTGELFF. As DNA, the CDR3 is TGTGCCAGTAGGGGCCAGACGAACACCGGGGAGCTGTTTTTT.

The chain recombines TRBV10-3 with TRBJ2-7; 7 bases align to TRBD1. Germline-derived CDR1 and CDR2 are ENHRY and SYGVKD. The CDR3 extends over 14 amino acids. Unmatched junction bases numbered 11, after V lost 7 bases and J lost 5 bases. This CDR3 reads CAITIDRETNEQYF. The CDR3 DNA reads as TGTGCCATCACCATAGACAGGGAAACCAACGAGCAGTACTTC.

CDR3 sequence: CASSWRRGRETQYF. The DNA for the CDR3 is TGTGCCAGCAGTTGGCGCAGGGGCAGGGAGACCCAGTACTTC. The V gene is TRBV6-6, the J gene TRBJ2-5; D is possibly TRBD1 (6 bases). Per germline, CDR1 MNHNY and CDR2 SVGAGI (reference sequence). V gave up 4 bases and J gave up 5 bases, with 14 bases separating them. The CDR3 covers 14 residues.

The rearrangement links TRBV7-2 to TRBJ1-1; 7 positions match TRBD1. The CDR3 extends over 15 amino acids. In germline, CDR1 is SGHTA, CDR2 FQGNSA. V trimming: 3 bases; J trimming: 1 base; junction bases outside the gene matches: 5. The CDR3: CASSFQGGANTEAFF. CDR3 in DNA: TGTGCCAGCAGCTTCCAAGGGGGCGCGAACACTGAAGCTTTCTTT.

The chain employs TRBV15 and TRBJ2-3; D is uncertain. The CDR3 extends over 13 amino acids. The germline V gene has CDR1 LNHNV and CDR2 YYDKDF (reference sequence). Trimming took off 5 bases at V and 6 bases at J, with 12 bases between the two ends. CDR3 region: CATSRQIGDTQYF. The DNA for the CDR3 is TGTGCCACCAGCCGGCAGATCGGGGATACGCAGTATTTT.

This chain connects TRBV7-9 to TRBJ1-1, with TRBD1 identical over 7 bases. Unmatched junction bases numbered 6, after V lost 3 bases and J lost 5 bases. In germline, CDR1 is SEHNR, CDR2 FQNEAQ (reference sequence). The CDR3 contains 14 residues. CDR3 nucleotide sequence: TGTGCCAGCAGCTTTCTACAGGGGAGAACTGAAGCTTTCTTT. Translation: CASSFLQGRTEAFF.

This chain links TRBV20-1 with TRBJ2-6; D is ambiguous. V lost 0 bases and J lost 0, with 12 bases in between. Looked up from germline, CDR1 is DFQATT and CDR2 is SNEGSKA (reference sequence). The CDR3 runs to 17 residues. The CDR3 protein is CSARDLYKSSGANVLTF. The CDR3 coding sequence is TGCAGTGCTAGAGATTTGTACAAAAGCTCTGGGGCCAACGTCCTGACTTTC.

V is TRBV12-3 or TRBV12-4 and J is TRBJ1-5; D is ambiguous. V gave up 5 bases and J gave up 2 bases, with 10 bases separating them. The CDR3 spans 14 residues. The CDR3 protein is CASSGVVRNQPQHF. The CDR3 DNA reads as TGTGCCAGCAGTGGGGTCGTACGCAATCAGCCCCAGCATTTT.

V usage is TRBV6-5 and J usage is TRBJ2-7; possible D gene TRBD1, 6 bases. Germline CDR1 and CDR2: MNHEY and SVGAGI. The V gene lost 7 bases and the J gene lost 0 bases, with 16 bases spanning the gap. The CDR3 has 15 amino acids. CDR3: CASIPRGRGSYEQYF. The CDR3, as DNA: TGTGCCAGCATCCCCAGGGGCAGGGGCTCCTACGAGCAGTACTTC.

This clonotype was picked up a small number of times. The V and J genes are TRBV4-2 and TRBJ1-4; D call uncertain. Between the trimmed V and J ends, which lost 1 base and 10 bases, there was a span of 13 bases. The CDR3 runs to 14 residues. Germline loops: CDR1 LGHNA, CDR2 YNFKEQ. CDR3 residues: CASSQGTDAGKLFF. In DNA, the CDR3 is TGTGCCAGCAGCCAAGGGACGGACGCTGGAAAACTGTTTTTT.

In this sample, this clonotype turned up many times. The genes are TRBV7-3 and TRBJ2-5; D gene uncertain. CDR1 is SGHTA and CDR2 is FQGTGA in the germline V gene. V lost 2 bases to trimming and J lost 2 bases, with 6 bases between them. The length of the CDR3 is 13 residues. DNA of the CDR3: TGTGCCAGCAGCTTAGTGGAACAAGAGACCCAGTACTTC. Translating it yields CASSLVEQETQYF.

This clonotype has a single count. It may be a read error: a sequence one base away is much more abundant. The rearrangement uses TRBV7-3 and TRBJ2-7; no clear D. The germline V gene encodes CDR1 SGHTA and CDR2 FQGTGA. Deletions cut 2 bases from V and 3 bases from J, with 5 bases between. The CDR3 extends over 12 amino acids. The CDR3 is CASSLQRYEQYV. The CDR3 nucleotides are TGTGCCAGCAGCTTACAGCGCTACGAGCAGTACGTC.

In this sample, this clonotype turned up once. The chain combines TRBV6-1 with TRBJ1-1; D is perhaps TRBD1 (6 bases). The CDR3 is made up of 14 amino acids. Germline V CDR1 and CDR2: MNHNS, SASEGT. The V end lost 0 bases, the J end lost 4 bases, and 9 bases lay between the germline ends. The CDR3 region has the DNA TGTGCCAGCAGTGAAGCCCGGGGGCGCACTGAAGCTTTCTTT. Translation: CASSEARGRTEAFF.

This clonotype occurred many times. The V call is TRBV4-2, the J call TRBJ2-2, with D hard to call. The CDR3 runs 13 residues. Trimming removed 1 base at V and 6 bases at J, with 6 bases between. Per germline, CDR1 LGHNA and CDR2 YNFKEQ. As DNA, the CDR3 is TGTGCCAGCAGCCAAGTAGGGTCCGGGGAGCTGTTTTTT. It translates to CASSQVGSGELFF.

This clonotype was observed a handful of times. CDR3 in DNA: TGCGCCAGCAGCACCTCGACAGGGGTGGATTCACCCCTCCACTTT. Residues: CASSTSTGVDSPLHF. J is TRBJ1-6 and V is TRBV5-1; 8 nucleotides agree with TRBD1. V lost 4 bases and J lost 8; bases outside the gene matches: 8. The V gene's germline CDR1 is SGHRS and CDR2 YFSETQ. The CDR3 has 15 amino acids.

In this sample, this clonotype turned up a few times. The chain joins TRBV3-1 to TRBJ2-5, with 8 bases that match TRBD2. Trimming cost V 1 base and J 3 bases; bases outside gene matches: 1. CDR1 is LGHDT and CDR2 is YNNKEL in the germline V gene (reference sequence). The CDR3 runs to 14 residues. The CDR3 is CASSQAGGKETQYF. DNA of the CDR3: TGTGCCAGCAGCCAAGCGGGGGGGAAAGAGACCCAGTACTTC.

This clonotype was seen more than once but under ten times. This sequence joins TRBV5-5 and TRBJ1-6, with 9 bases lining up with TRBD1. The germline CDR1 and CDR2 sequences are SGHKS and YYEKEE (reference sequence). CDR3 length: 15 amino acids. J gave up 10 bases and V 4 bases, and 9 bases lay outside the gene matches. The chain's CDR3 is CASSDQRTGVSPLHF. CDR3 in DNA: TGTGCCAGCAGCGACCAGCGGACAGGGGTGTCACCCCTCCACTTT. Using reference TRBV5-5 and TRBJ1-6 for the parts outside the CDR3, the full variable domain is DAGVTQSPTHLIKTRGQQVTLRCSPISGHKSVSWYQQVLGQGPQFIFQYYEKEERGRGNFPDRFSARQFPNYSSELNVNALLLGDSALYLCASSDQRTGVSPLHFGNGTRLTVT.

This chain uses TRBV5-6 with TRBJ1-1, with unresolved D. Looked up from germline, CDR1 is SGHDT and CDR2 is YYEEEE. V lost 3 bases to trimming and J lost 3 bases, with 9 bases between them. The CDR3 length is 13 residues. CDR3 protein: CASSYDQDTEAFF. DNA of the CDR3: TGTGCCAGCAGCTACGACCAGGACACTGAAGCTTTCTTT.

This clonotype was seen a handful of times. V and J are TRBV10-3 and TRBJ2-7, with unresolved D. The CDR3 runs 13 residues. The V gene's germline CDR1 is ENHRY and CDR2 SYGVKD. V lost 10 bases to trimming and J lost 0 bases, with 13 bases between them. The DNA for the CDR3 is TGTGCCACCGCAGACGGATTCTCCTACGAGCAGTACGTC. Its translation: CATADGFSYEQYV.

In its sample, this clonotype was seen many times. V usage is TRBV5-1 and J usage is TRBJ1-2; D not certain. The CDR3 consists of 12 residues. Trimming pared 0 bases from V and 4 bases from J, leaving 4 bases between. CDR1 is SGHRS and CDR2 is YFSETQ in the germline V gene. CDR3 coding DNA: TGCGCCAGCAGCTTGGACGGCTATGGCTACACCTTC. Translation gives CASSLDGYGYTF.

V and J are TRBV5-6 and TRBJ1-2; D uncertain. Germline CDR1 and CDR2: SGHDT and YYEEEE. V lost 0 bases, J lost 1 base, and 10 bases lay in between. The CDR3 loop spans 15 amino acids. CDR3 amino acids: CASSLVFRVNYGYTF. The CDR3 region has the DNA TGTGCCAGCAGCTTGGTCTTTCGGGTTAACTATGGCTACACCTTC.

The chain recombines TRBV5-1 with TRBJ2-5; perhaps D is TRBD1 or TRBD2 (5 bases each). This CDR3 comprises 14 residues. Per germline, CDR1 SGHRS and CDR2 YFSETQ. Between the trimmed V and J ends, which lost 0 bases and 5 bases, there was a span of 11 bases. The DNA of the CDR3 is TGCGCCAGCAGCTTGGTCCCGGGGACGGAGACCCAGTACTTC. The encoded protein is CASSLVPGTETQYF.